One and the same sample provided the 31 T cell receptor beta chains below, sequenced in a study of control samples from healthy donors and cancer patients. Clones were read by immunoSEQ multiplex PCR, and TCRdb kept only the in-frame ones, dropping some. This table holds 110,000 or so clones, approximately 82% found once. The sample consisted of blood. The source is a young man in good health.

The V and J genes are TRBV5-1 and TRBJ2-7, with D possibly TRBD2 on 5 matching bases. V dropped 2 bases and J dropped 4 bases, with 16 bases sitting between them. Germline CDR1 is SGHRS and CDR2 is YFSETQ. This CDR3 spans 15 amino acids. CDR3 DNA: TGCGCCAGCAGCTTAAAGAGCGGCGGTCCATACGAGCAGTACTTC. Translation: CASSLKSGGPYEQYF.

This clone is medium-sized (0.01 to 0.1%) within its sample. Distinct nucleotide sequences in the sample also encode this CDR3. The chain combines TRBV9 with TRBJ2-2; D is possibly TRBD1 (6 bases). The CDR3 contains 13 residues. Deletions cut 7 bases from V and 5 bases from J, with 12 bases between. The V gene's germline CDR1 is SGDLS and CDR2 YYNGEE. The CDR3 loop is CASSKGVTGELFF. In DNA form, the CDR3 reads TGTGCCAGCTCAAAGGGGGTAACCGGGGAGCTGTTTTTT.

This clone occurred many times. This chain joins TRBV14 and TRBJ2-7; no clear D gene. Germline lookup yields CDR1 SGHDN and CDR2 FVKESK. This CDR3 is 13 amino acids long. V was shortened by 4 bases and J by 3 bases, with 10 bases between the two germline ends. CDR3 sequence: CASSPTIYYEQYF. The CDR3 nucleotides are TGTGCCAGCAGCCCTACAATATACTACGAGCAGTACTTC.

There are many counts of this clone. The chain links TRBV4-2 to TRBJ1-4; no definite D call. There are 18 residues in the CDR3. The V gene's germline CDR1 is LGHNA and CDR2 YNFKEQ. V lost 1 base to trimming and J lost 0 bases, with 15 bases between them. The CDR3 is CASSQVYGLLPTNEKLFF. The CDR3, as DNA: TGTGCCAGCAGCCAAGTCTACGGGTTGCTTCCAACTAATGAAAAACTGTTTTTT.

The V and J genes are TRBV6-5 and TRBJ2-5, with unresolved D. Germline values: CDR1 MNHEY, CDR2 SVGAGI. Trimming pared 6 bases from V and 2 bases from J, leaving 10 bases between. The CDR3 totals 13 residues. Here the CDR3 DNA reads TGTGCCAGCAGAGACTGGGATCAAGAGACCCAGTACTTC. This gives the protein CASRDWDQETQYF.

The J gene is TRBJ1-4, the V gene TRBV28; D uncertain. Deletions cut 10 bases from V and 8 bases from J, with 11 bases between. There are 11 residues in the CDR3. Per the germline V gene, CDR1 is MDHEN and CDR2 is SYDVKM. This chain's CDR3 is CATEENEKLFF. DNA of the CDR3: TGTGCCACCGAAGAGAACGAAAAACTGTTTTTT.

The CDR3 loop reads CASSSQGGDAFF. In nucleotides, the CDR3 is TGTGCCAGCAGTTCCCAGGGGGGCGACGCTTTCTTT. V gene TRBV28 combines with J gene TRBJ1-1, with 7 bases aligning to TRBD1. V gave up 4 bases and J gave up 11 bases; unmatched junction bases: 7. CDR3 length: 12 amino acids. The germline CDR1 and CDR2 sequences are MDHEN and SYDVKM.

The chain is built from TRBV6-5 and TRBJ2-7; D is perhaps TRBD2 (6 bases). This CDR3 region has 13 residues. Germline V gene lookup returns CDR1 MNHEY and CDR2 SVGAGI. V was cut by 4 bases and J by 4 bases, with 11 bases left in between. The CDR3 loop reads CASSLGTFYEQYV. CDR3 sequence (DNA): TGTGCCAGCAGTTTGGGGACTTTTTACGAGCAGTACGTC.

Only a few counts were recorded for this clone. The chain joins TRBV6-1 to TRBJ1-3; TRBD1 matches 9 bases. Germline V lookup: CDR1 MNHNS, CDR2 SASEGT. V trimming: 1 base; J trimming: 2 bases; junction bases outside the gene matches: 3. CDR3 length: 16 residues. The CDR3 sequence is CASSEVWTGAGNTIYF. As DNA, the CDR3 is TGTGCCAGCAGTGAAGTATGGACAGGGGCTGGAAACACCATATATTTT.

The V and J genes are TRBV28 and TRBJ1-3; 9 nucleotides agree with TRBD1. Germline CDR1 is MDHEN and CDR2 is SYDVKM. V was clipped by 4 bases and J by 5 bases; unmatched bases: 9. The CDR3 contains 16 residues. The CDR3 DNA is TGTGCCAGCAGTTCCCGACAGGGGGGTCACCGAAACACCATATATTTT. This encodes CASSSRQGGHRNTIYF. Using reference TRBV28 and TRBJ1-3 for the parts outside the CDR3, the full variable domain is DVKVTQSSRYLVKRTGEKVFLECVQDMDHENMFWYRQDPGLGLRLIYFSYDVKMKEKGDIPEGYSVSREKKERFSLILESASTNQTSMYLCASSSRQGGHRNTIYFGEGSWLTVV.

J is TRBJ2-5 and V is TRBV19; 7 nucleotides line up with TRBD2. The junction had 17 bases not matched to a gene; V was cut back by 5 bases and J by 5 bases. Germline CDR1 is LNHDA and CDR2 is SQIVND (reference sequence). The CDR3 runs 17 residues. The CDR3 here is CASSPTRRQPGGETQYF. DNA for the CDR3: TGTGCCAGTAGTCCCACTAGAAGACAGCCCGGGGGGGAGACCCAGTACTTC.

As to this clone: This sample also contains other DNA sequences that code for the same CDR3. The chain is built from TRBV6-1 and TRBJ2-1; either TRBD1 or TRBD2 may fit D (6 bases each). V was trimmed by 3 bases and J by 0 bases, leaving 15 bases between them. Germline V gives CDR1 MNHNS, CDR2 SASEGT. This CDR3 is built from 17 residues. The CDR3 DNA sequence: TGTGCCAGCAGTGAGCGTATAGGGGGGAGCTCCTACAATGAGCAGTTCTTC. Translating it yields CASSERIGGSSYNEQFF.

This chain connects TRBV5-1 to TRBJ1-2, with 8 bases fitting TRBD1. In germline, CDR1 is SGHRS, CDR2 YFSETQ. The CDR3 is 16 amino acids. V lost 0 bases to trimming and J lost 8 bases; unmatched junction nucleotides: 12. The CDR3 nucleotides are TGCGCCAGCAGCTTGGACCAGGGGGCGCGATCGAAAGGCTACACCTTC. This gives the protein CASSLDQGARSKGYTF.

V and J are TRBV28 and TRBJ1-5, with no clear D. V lost 5 bases, J lost 7 bases, and 12 bases lay in between. The CDR3 covers 13 residues. Germline assignment: CDR1 MDHEN and CDR2 SYDVKM. The CDR3, as DNA: TGTGCCAGCAGTCTCCTCGCGGAGCAGCCCCAGCATTTT. Amino acids: CASSLLAEQPQHF.

This clone has only a few counts. V gene TRBV5-4 combines with J gene TRBJ2-1; 8 nucleotides match TRBD1. From germline, CDR1 is SGHNT and CDR2 YYREEE (reference sequence). The trim removed 4 bases at V and 10 bases at J, leaving 13 bases unmatched. The CDR3 totals 15 residues. CDR3 sequence: CASSPGGGQVGEQFF. The CDR3 nucleotides read TGTGCCAGCAGCCCCGGAGGGGGACAGGTAGGCGAGCAGTTCTTC.

The rearrangement joins TRBV5-8 to TRBJ1-6; D gene unclear. The V end was cut by 4 bases, the J end by 7 bases, with 9 bases between. This CDR3 is 13 amino acids long. Germline V CDR1 and CDR2: SGHTS, YDEGEE. CDR3 nucleotides: TGTGCCAGCAGCACAGCCAGCAATTCACCCCTCCACTTT. This translates into CASSTASNSPLHF. Drawing the rest from reference TRBV5-8 and TRBJ1-6, the complete variable domain is EAGVTQSPTHLIKTRGQQATLRCSPISGHTSVYWYQQALGLGLQFLLWYDEGEERNRGNFPPRFSGRQFPNYSSELNVNALELEDSALYLCASSTASNSPLHFGNGTRLTVT.

This clone has only one observation. The rearrangement joins TRBV16 to TRBJ2-2, with 9 nucleotides matching TRBD2. The CDR3 is made up of 15 amino acids. The junction had 7 bases not matched to a gene; V was cut back by 7 bases and J by 4 bases. The germline gives CDR1 KGHSY, CDR2 FQNENV. The CDR3 reads CASTPSAGGTGELFF. CDR3 bases: TGTGCCAGCACCCCTTCAGCGGGGGGCACCGGGGAGCTGTTTTTT. Full variable domain (missing parts from reference TRBV16 and TRBJ2-2): GEEVAQTPKHLVRGEGQKAKLYCAPIKGHSYVFWYQQVLKNEFKFLISFQNENVFDETGMPKERFSAKCLPNSPCSLEIQATKLEDSAVYFCASTPSAGGTGELFFGEGSRLTVL.

The V and J genes are TRBV9 and TRBJ1-3; D gene uncertain. CDR1 and CDR2 (germline): SGDLS, YYNGEE. The CDR3 is 17 amino acids. V shed 1 base and J shed 0 bases, with 14 bases lying between them. The CDR3 DNA is TGTGCCAGCAGCGTATTCGCGGCGGGTACCTCTGGAAACACCATATATTTT. The encoded protein is CASSVFAAGTSGNTIYF.

The chain carries TRBV6-1 and TRBJ2-5; tentative D call: TRBD2 (7 bases). The V gene lost 0 bases and the J gene lost 4 bases, with 18 bases spanning the gap. The CDR3 covers 17 residues. Germline V CDR1 and CDR2: MNHNS, SASEGT. The CDR3 DNA sequence: TGTGCCAGCAGTGAAGCATGGACGGGGGGCCAGAGAGAGACCCAGTACTTC. Protein: CASSEAWTGGQRETQYF.

This clone came up once. This chain uses TRBV9 with TRBJ2-3; 13 bases align to TRBD2. Germline CDR1 SGDLS, CDR2 YYNGEE. This CDR3 contains 17 residues. V was clipped by 0 bases and J by 5 bases; unmatched bases: 6. The CDR3 sequence is CASSVARTSGGRDTQYF. The CDR3 DNA sequence: TGTGCCAGCAGCGTAGCTAGGACTAGCGGGGGCCGAGATACGCAGTATTTT.

The gene calls are TRBV7-2 and TRBJ2-2; no firm D call. CDR1 SGHTA and CDR2 FQGNSA come from the germline V gene. V was clipped by 1 base and J by 3 bases, with 6 bases between them. There are 14 residues in the CDR3. CDR3 DNA sequence: TGTGCCAGCAGCTTAGGACCATACACCGGGGAGCTGTTTTTT. Its protein is CASSLGPYTGELFF.

The rearrangement links TRBV5-3 to TRBJ1-5; D is unresolved. TRBV5-3 is noted as an ORF with a role that remains uncertain. The V gene lost 0 bases and the J gene lost 2 bases, with 6 bases spanning the gap. The CDR3 consists of 14 residues. The CDR3 protein is CARSLVCCNQPQHF. The CDR3 region has the DNA TGTGCCAGAAGCTTGGTATGTTGCAATCAGCCCCAGCATTTT.

This chain links TRBV25-1 with TRBJ1-6; D ambiguous. This CDR3 has 16 residues. Trimming took off 1 base at V and 5 bases at J, with 12 bases between the two ends. Germline V gene sequence: CDR1 MGHDK, CDR2 SYGVNS. The DNA of the CDR3 is TGTGCCAGCAGTGAATCGGCAGGACCCAATAATTCACCCCTCCACTTT. Amino acids: CASSESAGPNNSPLHF. The full variable domain, with the rest looked up from reference TRBV25-1 and TRBJ1-6, is EADIYQTPRYLVIGTGKKITLECSQTMGHDKMYWYQQDPGMELHLIHYSYGVNSTEKGDLSSESTVSRIRTEHFPLTLESARPSHTSQYLCASSESAGPNNSPLHFGNGTRLTVT.

This chain connects TRBV7-2 to TRBJ1-4; 11 bases line up with TRBD1. J was trimmed by 7 bases and V by 5 bases; bases with no gene match: 6. The germline gives CDR1 SGHTA, CDR2 FQGNSA. The CDR3 sequence is 15 residues long. CDR3 nucleotide sequence: TGTGCCAGCAGCCCGGACAGGGGGCGAGTTGAAAAACTGTTTTTT. The encoded protein is CASSPDRGRVEKLFF.

The V gene is TRBV5-1, the J gene TRBJ2-5, with a weak D call TRBD1 (5 bases). V was trimmed by 0 bases and J by 3 bases, leaving 6 bases between them. The CDR3 totals 13 residues. The germline CDR1 and CDR2 sequences are SGHRS and YFSETQ. CDR3 loop: CASSLEGKETQYF. In DNA form, the CDR3 reads TGCGCCAGCAGCTTGGAGGGGAAAGAGACCCAGTACTTC.

Turning to this clone: This sample includes further DNA sequences coding for the same CDR3. This sequence joins TRBV4-2 and TRBJ2-5, with 10 nucleotides matching TRBD2. The CDR3 is 16 amino acids. Germline CDR1 and CDR2: LGHNA and YNFKEQ. V was pared by 1 base and J by 5 bases, with 7 bases of the junction left unmatched. The CDR3 is CASSQGGLARGETQYF. CDR3 bases: TGTGCCAGCAGCCAAGGGGGACTAGCGCGGGGGGAGACCCAGTACTTC.

CDR3 DNA: TGTGCCAGTAATTGGGCTTATAGCAATCAGCCCCAGCATTTT. It codes for CASNWAYSNQPQHF. The V gene is TRBV19, the J gene TRBJ1-5; no clear D. The CDR3 runs to 14 residues. The germline CDR1 and CDR2 sequences are LNHDA and SQIVND (reference sequence). The V end was cut by 7 bases, the J end by 0 bases, with 10 bases between.

V usage is TRBV3-1 (or the pseudogene TRBV3-2) and J usage is TRBJ2-5, with unresolved D. The CDR3 runs 14 residues. Trimming took 0 bases from V and 6 from J, leaving 11 bases between them. Germline V lookup: CDR1 LGHDT, CDR2 YNNKEL (reference sequence). The CDR3 DNA follows: TGTGCCAGCAGCCAAGATCTTAGGCTACAGACCCAGTACTTC. Translation gives CASSQDLRLQTQYF.

The chain recombines TRBV9 with TRBJ1-1; D uncertain. V was clipped by 0 bases and J by 6 bases, with 12 bases between them. This CDR3 comprises 14 residues. From germline, CDR1 is SGDLS and CDR2 YYNGEE. This CDR3 reads CASSVDFGRAEAFF. CDR3 bases: TGTGCCAGCAGCGTAGATTTCGGTAGGGCTGAAGCTTTCTTT.

This sequence joins TRBV15 and TRBJ2-3; 8 nucleotides agree with TRBD2. The CDR3 totals 16 residues. Germline CDR1 reads LNHNV; CDR2 reads YYDKDF (reference sequence). The trim removed 2 bases at V and 5 bases at J, leaving 9 bases unmatched. This chain's CDR3 is CATSRPPGLEVDTQYF. The CDR3 DNA follows: TGTGCCACCAGCAGACCACCGGGACTAGAGGTAGATACGCAGTATTTT.

The chain has TRBV19 and TRBJ2-5; 11 positions match TRBD2. Germline V gene data show CDR1 as LNHDA and CDR2 as SQIVND (reference sequence). V was pared by 4 bases and J by 4 bases, with 5 bases of the junction left unmatched. The CDR3 length is 15 residues. This chain's CDR3 is CASSNSGGEAETQYF. CDR3 DNA: TGTGCCAGTAGTAATAGCGGGGGGGAGGCAGAGACCCAGTACTTC.